These T cell receptor beta chains were read from a single sample in a study of identical twins. MiXCR, run by TCRdb on the 5' RACE reads, gives a single entry per CDR3 protein. The table shows roughly 540,000 distinct CDR3 sequences, with less than 25% occurring only once. This same sample was also taken into another study, of T cells expressing NK-cell markers.

Sequencing was performed on CD4+ T cells sorted from blood. The receptors here all came from a woman aged 18-30 years in good health. CDR3s include the opening cysteine and the closing phenylalanine or tryptophan. The order of the fields is J gene, V gene, D gene, clone size, CDR3 protein, CDR3 DNA. The D gene is left open where the match is weak. The size field is filled for only some rows; it gives once, few, many or a size class.

TRBJ2-1	TRBV5-1	-	many	CASSLRTYNEQFF	TGCGCCAGCAGCTTACGAACGTACAATGAGCAGTTCTTC
TRBJ1-1	TRBV29-1	-	-	CSVGDTGMITEAFF	TGCAGCGTGGGGGACACGGGTATGATTACTGAAGCTTTCTTT
TRBJ2-7	TRBV20-1	TRBD1	few	CSASQGRGRGEQYF	TGCAGTGCTAGTCAGGGCAGGGGGCGCGGCGAGCAGTACTTC
TRBJ2-3	TRBV10-3	TRBD2	-	CAIRGGRTDTQYF	TGTGCCATCAGGGGAGGGCGGACGGATACGCAGTATTTT
TRBJ1-2	TRBV29-1	-	-	CSVEGEKSLNYGYTF	TGCAGCGTTGAAGGGGAGAAGTCGCTTAACTATGGCTACACCTTC
TRBJ1-1	TRBV7-8	-	-	CASSLDQAMNTEAFF	TGTGCCAGCAGCTTAGACCAGGCGATGAACACTGAAGCTTTCTTT
TRBJ2-7	TRBV9	-	-	CASSPLSGVGEQYF	TGTGCCAGCAGCCCCCTGTCGGGGGTGGGAGAGCAGTACTTC
TRBJ2-5	TRBV7-2	TRBD2	-	CASSSGLAGGTQETQYF	TGTGCCAGCAGCTCGGGACTAGCGGGAGGGACCCAAGAGACCCAGTACTTC
TRBJ1-1	TRBV13	-	few	CASSRIGAAGSNTEAFF	TGTGCCAGCAGCCGAATTGGGGCAGCTGGTTCGAACACTGAAGCTTTCTTT
TRBJ2-1	TRBV30	TRBD2	-	CAWSVNSGRGEQFF	TGTGCCTGGAGTGTTAATAGCGGGAGAGGTGAGCAGTTCTTC
TRBJ2-2	TRBV6-2/TRBV6-3	TRBD2	-	CASSYLPGLAGGPYTGELFF	TGTGCCAGCAGTTACCTTCCGGGACTAGCGGGAGGGCCTTACACCGGGGAGCTGTTTTTT
TRBJ1-4	TRBV12-3/TRBV12-4	TRBD1	-	CASSLGLFYRGLRRERTNEKLFF	TGTGCCAGCAGTTTAGGTTTGTTTTACAGGGGGCTACGCAGGGAGCGAACTAATGAAAAACTGTTTTTT
TRBJ2-3	TRBV20-1	-	-	CSARQVSTDTQYF	TGCAGTGCCCGACAGGTTAGCACAGATACGCAGTATTTT
TRBJ2-1	TRBV19	TRBD2	-	CDTRLAGVGNEQFF	TGTGACACTAGACTAGCGGGAGTAGGAAATGAGCAGTTCTTC
TRBJ2-2	TRBV12-3/TRBV12-4	-	many	CASSLRSVGELFF	TGTGCCAGCAGTTTAAGGTCCGTCGGGGAGCTGTTTTTT
TRBJ1-2	TRBV5-1	TRBD1	few	CASSWGQGEEDTF	TGCGCCAGCAGCTGGGGACAGGGCGAAGAGGACACCTTC
TRBJ2-3	TRBV20-1	TRBD2	-	CSASPSGRFTDTQYF	TGCAGTGCCAGCCCTAGCGGGAGATTCACAGATACGCAGTATTTT
TRBJ2-2	TRBV9	TRBD2	many	CASSYQLGGGALQYTGELFF	TGTGCCAGCAGCTACCAATTGGGCGGGGGGGCCCTGCAGTACACCGGGGAGCTGTTTTTT
TRBJ2-1	TRBV6-2/TRBV6-3	TRBD2	few	CASSRRGVASGDYNEQFF	TGTGCCAGCAGCCGCCGGGGGGTGGCTAGCGGGGACTACAATGAGCAGTTCTTC
TRBJ2-2	TRBV12-3/TRBV12-4	TRBD1	few	CASSRGGGTGETGELFF	TGTGCCAGCAGCCGAGGAGGAGGGACAGGGGAGACCGGGGAGCTGTTTTTT
TRBJ2-5	TRBV6-1	-	-	CASTLRRGASGETQYF	TGTGCCAGCACACTACGGCGAGGGGCCTCGGGAGAGACCCAGTACTTC
TRBJ2-2	TRBV7-8	TRBD1	few	CASSPRDRVITGELFF	TGTGCCAGCAGTCCACGGGACAGGGTTATCACCGGGGAGCTGTTTTTT
TRBJ2-1	TRBV10-3	TRBD2	-	CAISDSMAVAGGDEQFF	TGTGCCATCAGTGATTCCATGGCGGTAGCGGGGGGAGATGAGCAGTTCTTC
TRBJ2-5	TRBV6-1	-	few	CASSEVVETQYF	TGTGCCAGCAGTGAAGTAGTTGAGACCCAGTACTTC
TRBJ2-1	TRBV20-1	TRBD2	-	CSATLARSYNEQFF	TGCAGTGCCACACTAGCGCGTTCCTACAATGAGCAGTTCTTC
TRBJ2-1	TRBV27	TRBD2	few	CASRLTSGIYEQFF	TGTGCCAGCAGGCTGACTAGCGGGATTTATGAGCAGTTCTTC
TRBJ2-7	TRBV5-1	-	-	CASSLQGLLTYEQYF	TGCGCCAGCAGCTTACAGGGTTTATTGACCTACGAGCAGTACTTC
TRBJ1-2	TRBV6-5	-	few	CASSYRPELGGYTF	TGTGCCAGCAGTTATCGGCCTGAGTTGGGCGGCTACACCTTC
TRBJ2-2	TRBV20-1	-	few	CSARDPSGPLTGELFF	TGCAGTGCTAGAGATCCGAGCGGGCCACTCACCGGGGAGCTGTTTTTT
TRBJ1-4	TRBV3-1	-	-	CASSQAGRREKLFF	TGTGCCAGCAGCCAAGCAGGGCGCCGGGAAAAACTGTTTTTT
TRBJ1-4	TRBV7-3	-	-	CANPGHRGRKLFF	TGTGCCAACCCGGGACACCGGGGGAGAAAACTGTTTTTT
TRBJ2-3	TRBV20-1	-	-	CSARDGFSGRHGDTQYF	TGCAGTGCTAGAGATGGTTTTAGCGGAAGGCATGGAGATACGCAGTATTTT
TRBJ2-5	TRBV10-3	TRBD2	few	CAISLTSGSGTQYF	TGTGCCATCAGTCTGACTAGCGGGAGTGGGACCCAGTACTTC
TRBJ1-6	TRBV14	-	many	CASSQGGQRYSPLHF	TGTGCCAGCAGCCAAGGAGGACAGCGATATTCACCCCTCCACTTT
TRBJ2-7	TRBV29-1	-	few	CSVGSSDYEQYF	TGCAGCGTCGGTTCTAGCGACTACGAGCAGTACTTC
TRBJ1-2	TRBV18	-	few	CASSPPVQGGRSGGYTF	TGTGCCAGCTCACCACCGGTCCAGGGAGGCAGGTCGGGCGGCTACACCTTC
TRBJ1-1	TRBV13	-	many	CASSLEGVGTEAFF	TGTGCCAGCAGCTTAGAAGGTGTAGGCACTGAAGCTTTCTTT
TRBJ2-7	TRBV6-1	TRBD2	-	CASSLGTRNYEQYF	TGTGCCAGCAGCCTCGGGACTAGAAACTACGAGCAGTACTTC
TRBJ2-1	TRBV20-1	TRBD2	-	CSAPGTSGVTYNEQFF	TGCAGTGCTCCCGGGACTAGCGGGGTCACCTACAATGAGCAGTTCTTC
TRBJ1-5	TRBV6-2/TRBV6-3	TRBD1	-	CASSLDRGSNQPQHF	TGTGCCAGCAGCTTAGACAGGGGAAGCAATCAGCCCCAGCATTTT
TRBJ2-6	TRBV13	-	-	CASSLMRQDFSGANVLTF	TGTGCCAGCAGCTTAATGAGACAGGATTTCTCTGGGGCCAACGTCCTGACTTTC
TRBJ2-7	TRBV5-5	-	few	CASSFATTSPYEQYF	TGTGCCAGCAGCTTCGCCACAACTAGCCCCTACGAGCAGTACTTC